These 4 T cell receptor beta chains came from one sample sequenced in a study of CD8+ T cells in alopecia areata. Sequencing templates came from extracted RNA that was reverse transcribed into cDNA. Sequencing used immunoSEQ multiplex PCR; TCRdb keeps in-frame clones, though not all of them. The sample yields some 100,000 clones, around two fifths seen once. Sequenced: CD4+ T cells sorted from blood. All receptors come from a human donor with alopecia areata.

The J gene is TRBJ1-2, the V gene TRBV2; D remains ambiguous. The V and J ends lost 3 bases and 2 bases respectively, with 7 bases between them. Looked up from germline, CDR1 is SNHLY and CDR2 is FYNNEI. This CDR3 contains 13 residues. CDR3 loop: CASSERMNYGYTF. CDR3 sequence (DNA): TGTGCCAGCAGTGAGAGGATGAACTATGGCTACACCTTC.

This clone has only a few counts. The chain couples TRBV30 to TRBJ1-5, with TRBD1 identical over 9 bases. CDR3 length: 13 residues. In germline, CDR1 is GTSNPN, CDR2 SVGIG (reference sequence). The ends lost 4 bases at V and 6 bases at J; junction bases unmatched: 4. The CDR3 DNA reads TGTGCCTGGACCACAGGGGGCGGTCAGCCCCAGCATTTT. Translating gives CAWTTGGGQPQHF.

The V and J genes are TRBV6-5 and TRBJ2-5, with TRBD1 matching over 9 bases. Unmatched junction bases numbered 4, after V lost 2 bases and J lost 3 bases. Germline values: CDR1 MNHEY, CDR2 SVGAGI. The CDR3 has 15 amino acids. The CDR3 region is CASSYRTGVKETQYF. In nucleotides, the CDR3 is TGTGCCAGCAGTTACCGGACAGGGGTTAAAGAGACCCAGTACTTC.

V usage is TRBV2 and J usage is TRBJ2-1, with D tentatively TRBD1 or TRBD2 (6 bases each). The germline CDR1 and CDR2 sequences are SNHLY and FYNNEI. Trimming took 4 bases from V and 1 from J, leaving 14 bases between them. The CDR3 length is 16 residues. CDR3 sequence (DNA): TGTGCCAGCAGTGTCCAGGGGACTTCATCCTACAATGAGCAGTTCTTC. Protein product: CASSVQGTSSYNEQFF.